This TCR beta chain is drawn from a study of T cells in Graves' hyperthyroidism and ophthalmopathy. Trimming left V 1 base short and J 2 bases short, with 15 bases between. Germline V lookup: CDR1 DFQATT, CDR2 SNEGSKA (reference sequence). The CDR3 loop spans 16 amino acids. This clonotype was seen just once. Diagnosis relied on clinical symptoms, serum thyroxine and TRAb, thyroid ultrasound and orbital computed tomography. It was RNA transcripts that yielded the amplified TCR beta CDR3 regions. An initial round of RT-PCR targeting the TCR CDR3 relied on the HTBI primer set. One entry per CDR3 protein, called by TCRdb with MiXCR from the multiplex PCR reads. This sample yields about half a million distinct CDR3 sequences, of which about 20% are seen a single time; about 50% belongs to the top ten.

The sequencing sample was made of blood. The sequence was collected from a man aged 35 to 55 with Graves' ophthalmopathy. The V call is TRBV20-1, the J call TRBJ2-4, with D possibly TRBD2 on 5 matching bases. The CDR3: CSARVPGSGTKNIQYF. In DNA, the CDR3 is TGCAGTGCTAGAGTACCGGGATCGGGGACCAAAAACATTCAGTACTTC.